This note documents a single T cell receptor beta chain sequence. Its antigen is undetermined. This entry is derived from a study of cytomegalovirus exposure and HLA in healthy donors. Study-level points and caveats: Some V segments (TRBV6-2 and TRBV6-3 among them) were excluded as indistinguishable. Under in vitro conditions, a few CMV-associated chains were confirmed as specific for CMV antigens. A later analysis revealed that TCR association rates differed between HLA loci, peaking at DRB1 and bottoming out at HLA-C.

It was with 60 Vbeta and 13 Jbeta primers that the PCR ran. Measured with immunoSEQ multiplex PCR; TCRdb has only the in-frame clones, and not every one. Here the sample spans around 140,000 clones, around four fifths being singletons. The V end lost 0 bases, the J end lost 0 bases, and 11 bases lay between the germline ends. The CDR3 covers 16 residues. Germline V gene sequence: CDR1 MNHNS, CDR2 SASEGT. Sequenced input: PBMCs. The receptor was isolated from a man aged 40-50 years in good health and CMV-seronegative. The genes are TRBV6-1 and TRBJ2-5; weak D call: TRBD2 (6 bases). CDR3 in amino acids: CASSEAASAHQETQYF. The CDR3 bases are TGTGCCAGCAGTGAAGCGGCTAGCGCCCACCAAGAGACCCAGTACTTC.